A single sample is the source of the 14 T cell receptor beta chains below, sequenced in a study of blood T cell repertoires in COVID-19. Clones were sequenced by immunoSEQ multiplex PCR, and TCRdb holds only the in-frame ones, with some missing. Of 300,000 or so clones listed, about 90% are singletons. The sequenced sample consisted of peripheral blood. The receptors here all came from a woman aged 40 to 50 with acute or convalescent COVID-19.

The chain couples TRBV12-5 to TRBJ1-1; D perhaps matches TRBD1 (6 bases). The CDR3 consists of 13 residues. Trimming took 5 bases from V and 2 from J, leaving 9 bases between them. CDR1 LGHNT and CDR2 FRNRAP come from the germline V gene. CDR3 protein: CASGRTVNTEAFF. For the CDR3, the DNA is TGTGCTAGTGGTCGGACAGTAAACACTGAAGCTTTCTTT. The full variable domain, rest sourced from reference TRBV12-5 and TRBJ1-1, is DARVTQTPRHKVTEMGQEVTMRCQPILGHNTVFWYRQTMMQGLELLAYFRNRAPLDDSGMPKDRFSAEMPDATLATLKIQPSEPRDSAVYFCASGRTVNTEAFFGQGTRLTVV.

The chain joins TRBV27 to TRBJ2-3; D is perhaps TRBD2 (6 bases). V lost 6 bases to trimming and J lost 1 base, with 26 bases between them. This CDR3 is 19 amino acids long. Germline V lookup: CDR1 MNHEY, CDR2 SMNVEV (reference sequence). DNA for the CDR3: TGTGCCAGCAGCCGTGTCGGGAGCCGAGAGCGTATAGGCACAGATACGCAGTATTTT. As protein: CASSRVGSRERIGTDTQYF.

The rearrangement uses TRBV9 and TRBJ2-3; the D gene is possibly TRBD1 (5 bases). V lost 0 bases, J lost 4 bases, and 6 bases lay in between. This CDR3 has 13 amino acids. CDR1 SGDLS and CDR2 YYNGEE come from the germline V gene. CDR3 sequence reads: CASSVEGADTQYF. The CDR3 DNA reads TGTGCCAGCAGCGTAGAAGGGGCAGATACGCAGTATTTT.

This sequence joins TRBV5-1 and TRBJ2-3; 12 bases agree with TRBD2. The V gene's germline CDR1 is SGHRS and CDR2 YFSETQ. The CDR3 has 16 residues. The V segment lost 3 bases and the J segment 3 bases; nucleotides outside the gene matches: 5. CDR3 nucleotide sequence: TGCGCCAGCAGCTGGGGGACTAGCGGGCCTACAGATACGCAGTATTTT. This gives the protein CASSWGTSGPTDTQYF.

V usage is TRBV7-2 and J usage is TRBJ1-1, with 9 bases matching TRBD1. V shed 6 bases, J shed 1 base, and the junction held 3 bases outside the gene matches. Germline CDR1 and CDR2: SGHTA and FQGNSA. The CDR3 spans 14 residues. CDR3 bases: TGTGCCAGCAGGCGACAGGGGGGGAACACTGAAGCTTTCTTT. Its translation is CASRRQGGNTEAFF.

The chain combines TRBV30 with TRBJ2-1; 9 nucleotides line up with TRBD2. The ends lost 5 bases at V and 7 bases at J; junction bases unmatched: 18. The germline V gene encodes CDR1 GTSNPN and CDR2 SVGIG (reference sequence). The CDR3 loop spans 17 amino acids. For the CDR3, the DNA is TGTGCCTGGGAACCTGCAGACCTAGCGGGGCGGGAGAATGAGCAGTTCTTC. Amino acids: CAWEPADLAGRENEQFF.

V gene TRBV27 combines with J gene TRBJ1-5, with D uncertain. This CDR3 contains 12 residues. Trimming shortened V by 4 bases and J by 6 bases, and 7 bases separated the two germline ends. The germline gives CDR1 MNHEY, CDR2 SMNVEV (reference sequence). The CDR3 DNA follows: TGTGCCAGCAGTTCACCGGTTCAGCCCCAGCATTTT. The encoded protein is CASSSPVQPQHF.

The chain combines TRBV28 with TRBJ1-5; 9 nucleotides align to TRBD1. From germline, CDR1 is MDHEN and CDR2 SYDVKM. The CDR3 is 14 amino acids. V shed 2 bases and J 6 bases; nucleotides not matched to a gene: 2. In DNA form, the CDR3 reads TGTGCCAGCAGTTTACAACAGGGGGCTCAGCCCCAGCATTTT. This gives the protein CASSLQQGAQPQHF.

This chain links TRBV30 with TRBJ1-5, with 7 nucleotides matching TRBD1. Germline V gene sequence: CDR1 GTSNPN, CDR2 SVGIG (reference sequence). The V segment lost 0 bases and the J segment 4 bases; nucleotides outside the gene matches: 9. CDR3 length: 16 amino acids. In nucleotides, the CDR3 is TGTGCCTGGAGTGTACCCCCGGGACAGTCAAATCAGCCCCAGCATTTT. Residues: CAWSVPPGQSNQPQHF.

This chain links TRBV15 with TRBJ2-7; possibly TRBD1 for D (5 bases). Germline V CDR1 and CDR2: LNHNV, YYDKDF (reference sequence). CDR3 size: 13 residues. The V end lost 3 bases, the J end lost 7 bases, and 13 bases lay between the germline ends. The CDR3 DNA reads as TGTGCCACCAGCAGGTACAGGCGTTCTGAGCAGTACGTC. It encodes CATSRYRRSEQYV.

V is TRBV3-1 (or the pseudogene TRBV3-2) and J is TRBJ2-1, with 13 bases lining up with TRBD2. CDR3 length: 14 amino acids. V shed 7 bases, J shed 9 bases, and the junction held 6 bases outside the gene matches. From germline, CDR1 is LGHDT and CDR2 YNNKEL (reference sequence). The CDR3: CASTSGLAGSEQFF. CDR3 DNA sequence: TGTGCCAGCACCTCGGGACTAGCGGGGAGTGAGCAGTTCTTC.

This chain connects TRBV5-1 to TRBJ2-5, with 10 bases that match TRBD1. Trimming removed 3 bases from V and 3 bases from J; junction bases left unmatched: 5. The germline V gene has CDR1 SGHRS and CDR2 YFSETQ. CDR3 length: 15 amino acids. The DNA for the CDR3 is TGCGCCAGCAGCTACGCCGGGACAGGGGAAGAGACCCAGTACTTC. Translated: CASSYAGTGEETQYF. Looking up the rest from reference TRBV5-1 and TRBJ2-5 gives the full variable domain: KAGVTQTPRYLIKTRGQQVTLSCSPISGHRSVSWYQQTPGQGLQFLFEYFSETQRNKGNFPGRFSGRQFSNSRSEMNVSTLELGDSALYLCASSYAGTGEETQYFGPGTRLLVL.

The genes are TRBV5-4 and TRBJ2-5; TRBD2 agrees at 13 bases. Germline V gives CDR1 SGHNT, CDR2 YYREEE (reference sequence). This CDR3 is 15 amino acids long. With 2 bases clipped from V and 4 bases from J, the junction kept 2 bases outside the gene matches. The CDR3 region is CASSFTSGGAETQYF. CDR3 nucleotide sequence: TGTGCCAGCAGCTTCACTAGCGGGGGGGCAGAGACCCAGTACTTC.

The chain carries TRBV11-3 and TRBJ1-1; D not certain. Per the germline V gene, CDR1 is SGHNT and CDR2 is YENEEA. The germline V and J ends were trimmed by 3 bases and 3 bases, with 14 bases remaining between them. The CDR3 covers 15 residues. The CDR3 bases are TGTGCCAGCAGCTTTCCCACCGGCGCGGACACTGAAGCTTTCTTT. The encoded protein is CASSFPTGADTEAFF.